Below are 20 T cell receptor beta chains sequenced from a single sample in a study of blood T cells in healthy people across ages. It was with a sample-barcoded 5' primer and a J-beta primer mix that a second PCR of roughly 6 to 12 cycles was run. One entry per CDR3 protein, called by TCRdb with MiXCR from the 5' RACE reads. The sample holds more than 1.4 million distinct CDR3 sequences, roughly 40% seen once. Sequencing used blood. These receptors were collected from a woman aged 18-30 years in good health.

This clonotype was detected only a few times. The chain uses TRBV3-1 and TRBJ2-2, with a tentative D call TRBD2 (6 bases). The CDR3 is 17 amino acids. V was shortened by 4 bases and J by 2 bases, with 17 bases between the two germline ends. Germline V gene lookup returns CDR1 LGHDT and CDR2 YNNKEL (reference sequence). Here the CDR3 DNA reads TGTGCCAGCAGCCCCTCGCTGGGGGGAAGAAACACCGGGGAGCTGTTTTTT. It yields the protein CASSPSLGGRNTGELFF.

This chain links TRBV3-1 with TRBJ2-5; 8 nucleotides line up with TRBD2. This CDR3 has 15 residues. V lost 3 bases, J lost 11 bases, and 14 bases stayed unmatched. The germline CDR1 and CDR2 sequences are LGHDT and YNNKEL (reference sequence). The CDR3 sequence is CASSHPVGQREMQYF. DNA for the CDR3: TGTGCCAGCAGCCACCCCGTTGGGCAGCGGGAGATGCAGTACTTC.

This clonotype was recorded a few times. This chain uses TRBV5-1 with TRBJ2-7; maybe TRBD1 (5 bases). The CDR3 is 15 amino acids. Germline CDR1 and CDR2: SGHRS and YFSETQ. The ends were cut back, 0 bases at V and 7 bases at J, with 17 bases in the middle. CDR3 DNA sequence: TGCGCCAGCAGCTTGGGGGGCACCGCTAGAGGAGAGCAGTACTTC. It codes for CASSLGGTARGEQYF. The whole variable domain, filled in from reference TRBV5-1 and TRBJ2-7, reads KAGVTQTPRYLIKTRGQQVTLSCSPISGHRSVSWYQQTPGQGLQFLFEYFSETQRNKGNFPGRFSGRQFSNSRSEMNVSTLELGDSALYLCASSLGGTARGEQYFGPGTRLTVT.

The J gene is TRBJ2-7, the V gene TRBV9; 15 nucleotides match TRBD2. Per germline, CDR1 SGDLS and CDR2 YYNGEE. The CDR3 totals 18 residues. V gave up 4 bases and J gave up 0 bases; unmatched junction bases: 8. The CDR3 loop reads CASSSPGLAGGSSYEQYF. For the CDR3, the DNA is TGTGCCAGCAGCAGCCCGGGACTAGCGGGGGGTAGCTCCTACGAGCAGTACTTC.

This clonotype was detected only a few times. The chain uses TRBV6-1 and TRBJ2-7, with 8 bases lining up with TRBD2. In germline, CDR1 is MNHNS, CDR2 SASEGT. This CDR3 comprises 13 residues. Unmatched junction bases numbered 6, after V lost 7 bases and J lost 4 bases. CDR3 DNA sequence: TGTGCCAGCACCGGACTAGCAGAGTACGAGCAGTACTTC. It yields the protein CASTGLAEYEQYF.

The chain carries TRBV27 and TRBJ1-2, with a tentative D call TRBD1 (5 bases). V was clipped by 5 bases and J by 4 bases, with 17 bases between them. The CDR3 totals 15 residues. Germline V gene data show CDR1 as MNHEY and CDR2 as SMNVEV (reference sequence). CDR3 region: CASSPQTASGYGYTF. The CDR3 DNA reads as TGTGCCAGCAGTCCCCAGACAGCCTCCGGCTATGGCTACACCTTC.

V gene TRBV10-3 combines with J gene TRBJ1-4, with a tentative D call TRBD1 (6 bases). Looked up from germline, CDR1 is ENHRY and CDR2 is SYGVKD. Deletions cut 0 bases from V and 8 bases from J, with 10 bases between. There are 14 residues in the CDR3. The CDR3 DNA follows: TGTGCCATCAGTGAGTCGACAGGTGGGGAAAAACTGTTTTTT. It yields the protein CAISESTGGEKLFF.

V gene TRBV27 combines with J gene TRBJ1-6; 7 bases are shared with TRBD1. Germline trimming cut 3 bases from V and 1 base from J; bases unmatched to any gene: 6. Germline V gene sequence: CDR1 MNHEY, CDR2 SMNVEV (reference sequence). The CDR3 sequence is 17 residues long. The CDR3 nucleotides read TGTGCCAGCAGTTTTTCAGGGGGGCGGTCCTATAATTCACCCCTCCACTTT. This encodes CASSFSGGRSYNSPLHF.

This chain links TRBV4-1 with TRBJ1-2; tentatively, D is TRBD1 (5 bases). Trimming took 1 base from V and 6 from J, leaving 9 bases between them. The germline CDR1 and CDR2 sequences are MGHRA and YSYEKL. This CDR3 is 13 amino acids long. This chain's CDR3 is CASSQAGADGYTF. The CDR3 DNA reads TGCGCCAGCAGCCAAGCCGGGGCCGATGGCTACACCTTC.

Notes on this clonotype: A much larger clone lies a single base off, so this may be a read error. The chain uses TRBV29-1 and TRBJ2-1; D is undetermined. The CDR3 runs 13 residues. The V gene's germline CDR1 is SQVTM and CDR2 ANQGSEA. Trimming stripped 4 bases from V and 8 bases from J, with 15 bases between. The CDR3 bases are TGCAGCGTTGCCGGCCGAAGCTCTTATGAGCAGTTCTTC. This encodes CSVAGRSSYEQFF.

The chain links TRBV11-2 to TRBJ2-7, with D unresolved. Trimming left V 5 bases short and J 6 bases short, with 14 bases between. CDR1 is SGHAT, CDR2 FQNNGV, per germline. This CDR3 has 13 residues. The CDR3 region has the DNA TGTGCCAGCAGCCGCCCGTCGGGTAGCGAGCAGTACTTC. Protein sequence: CASSRPSGSEQYF.

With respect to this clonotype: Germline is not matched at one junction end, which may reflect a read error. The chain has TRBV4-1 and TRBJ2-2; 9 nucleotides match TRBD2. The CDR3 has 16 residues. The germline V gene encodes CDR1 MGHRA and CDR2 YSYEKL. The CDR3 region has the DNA TGCGCCAGCAGCCAAGAGGCTAGCGGGAACCCCGGGGAGCTGTTTTTT. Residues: CASSQEASGNPGELFF.

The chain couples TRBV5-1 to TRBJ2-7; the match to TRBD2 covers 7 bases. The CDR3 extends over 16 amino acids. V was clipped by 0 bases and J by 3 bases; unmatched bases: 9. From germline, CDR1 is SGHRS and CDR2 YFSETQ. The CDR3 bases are TGCGCCAGCAGCTTGGGGAGCGGGATCAGCTACTACGAGCAGTACTTC. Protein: CASSLGSGISYYEQYF.

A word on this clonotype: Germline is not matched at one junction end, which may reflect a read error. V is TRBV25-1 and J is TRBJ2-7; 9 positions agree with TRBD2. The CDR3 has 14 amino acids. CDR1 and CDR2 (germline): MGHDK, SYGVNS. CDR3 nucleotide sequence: TGTGTCAGCAGTGTTAGCGGGGGTACCTACGAGCAGTACTTC. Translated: CVSSVSGGTYEQYF.

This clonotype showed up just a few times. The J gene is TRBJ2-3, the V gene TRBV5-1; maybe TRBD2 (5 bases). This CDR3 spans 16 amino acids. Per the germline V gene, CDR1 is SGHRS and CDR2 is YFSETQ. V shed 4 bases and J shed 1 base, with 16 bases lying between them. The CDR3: CASSPGERWGTDTQYF. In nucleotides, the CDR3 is TGCGCCAGCAGCCCCGGGGAGCGGTGGGGCACAGATACGCAGTATTTT.

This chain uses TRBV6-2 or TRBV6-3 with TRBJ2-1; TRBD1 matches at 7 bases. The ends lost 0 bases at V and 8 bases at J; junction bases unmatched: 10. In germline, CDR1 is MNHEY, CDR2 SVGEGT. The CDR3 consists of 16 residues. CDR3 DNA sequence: TGTGCCAGCAGTTACTCTCCGACAGGGCTGGGCGATGAGCAGTTCTTC. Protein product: CASSYSPTGLGDEQFF.

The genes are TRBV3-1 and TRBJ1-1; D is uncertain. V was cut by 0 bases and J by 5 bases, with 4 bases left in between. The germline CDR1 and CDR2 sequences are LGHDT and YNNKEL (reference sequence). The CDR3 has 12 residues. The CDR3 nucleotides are TGTGCCAGCAGCCAAGAAGTAACTGAAGCTTTCTTT. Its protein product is CASSQEVTEAFF.

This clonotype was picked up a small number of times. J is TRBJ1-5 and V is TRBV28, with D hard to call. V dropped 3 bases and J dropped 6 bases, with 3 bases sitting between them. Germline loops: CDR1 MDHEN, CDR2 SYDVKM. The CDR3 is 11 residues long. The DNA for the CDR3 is TGTGCCAGCAGTTTTTCTCAGCCCCAGCATTTT. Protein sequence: CASSFSQPQHF.

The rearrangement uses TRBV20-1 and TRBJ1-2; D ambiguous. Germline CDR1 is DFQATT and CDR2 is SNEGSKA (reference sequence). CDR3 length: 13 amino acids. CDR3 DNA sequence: TGCAGCGGCTACCAGTCCGAGATCTATGGCTACACCTTC. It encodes CSGYQSEIYGYTF.

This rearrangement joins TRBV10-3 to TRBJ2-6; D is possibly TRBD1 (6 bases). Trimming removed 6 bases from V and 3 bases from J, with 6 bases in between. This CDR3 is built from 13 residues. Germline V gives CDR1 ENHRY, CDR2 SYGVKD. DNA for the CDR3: TGTGCCATCAGAGGGGGTGGGGCCAACGTCCTGACTTTC. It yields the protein CAIRGGGANVLTF.